This T cell receptor beta chain was recorded in a study of T cell changes during pregnancy in multiple sclerosis. The CDR3 is made up of 14 amino acids. Per germline, CDR1 SGHNT and CDR2 YYREEE (reference sequence). Using immunoSEQ multiplex PCR, the repertoire was profiled, and TCRdb retains in-frame clones only, with some absent. There are tens of thousands of clones in the sample; roughly 89% occur only once, and around 3.3% lies in the top ten. Material: CD8+ T cells from peripheral blood mononuclear cells, obtained in the third trimester of pregnancy. The receptor was isolated from a female donor with multiple sclerosis, enrolled in a pregnancy study. This rearrangement joins TRBV5-4 to TRBJ2-5; TRBD1 aligns across 8 bases. The tail of the sequence fits TRBJ2-7 better, so the J call may be wrong. CDR3 protein: CASSVQGAGYEQYF. DNA of the CDR3: TGTGCCAGCAGCGTTCAGGGGGCGGGCTACGAGCAGTACTTC.